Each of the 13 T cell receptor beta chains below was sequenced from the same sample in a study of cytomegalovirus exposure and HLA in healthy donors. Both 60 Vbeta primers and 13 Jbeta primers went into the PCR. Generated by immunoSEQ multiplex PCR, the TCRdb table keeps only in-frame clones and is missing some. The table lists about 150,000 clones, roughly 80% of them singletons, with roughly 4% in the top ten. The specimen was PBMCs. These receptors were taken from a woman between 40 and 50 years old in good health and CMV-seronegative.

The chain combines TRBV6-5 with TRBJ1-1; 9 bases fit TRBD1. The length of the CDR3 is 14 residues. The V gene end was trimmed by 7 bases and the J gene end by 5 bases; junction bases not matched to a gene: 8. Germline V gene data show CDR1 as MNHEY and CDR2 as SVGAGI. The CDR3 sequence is CASTRDRDVTEAFF. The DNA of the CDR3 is TGTGCCAGCACCAGGGACAGGGATGTTACTGAAGCTTTCTTT.

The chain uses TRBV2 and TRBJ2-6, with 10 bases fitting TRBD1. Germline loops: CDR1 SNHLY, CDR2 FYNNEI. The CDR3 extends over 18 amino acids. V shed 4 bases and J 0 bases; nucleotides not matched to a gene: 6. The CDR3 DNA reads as TGTGCCAGCAGTGCAAGACAGGGGGCTCCCTCTGGGGCCAACGTCCTGACTTTC. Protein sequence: CASSARQGAPSGANVLTF.

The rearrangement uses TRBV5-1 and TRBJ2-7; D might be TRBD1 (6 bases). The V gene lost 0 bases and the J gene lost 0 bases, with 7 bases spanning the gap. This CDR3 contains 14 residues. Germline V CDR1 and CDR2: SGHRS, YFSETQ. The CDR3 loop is CASSLGQDSYEQYF. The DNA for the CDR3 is TGCGCCAGCAGCTTGGGACAGGACTCCTACGAGCAGTACTTC.

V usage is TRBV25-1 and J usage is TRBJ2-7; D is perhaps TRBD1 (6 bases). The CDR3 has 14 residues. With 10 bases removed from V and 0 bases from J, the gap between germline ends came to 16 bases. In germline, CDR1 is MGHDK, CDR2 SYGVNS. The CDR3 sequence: CATGGGQSSYEQYF. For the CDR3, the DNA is TGTGCCACCGGAGGAGGACAGTCCTCCTACGAGCAGTACTTC.

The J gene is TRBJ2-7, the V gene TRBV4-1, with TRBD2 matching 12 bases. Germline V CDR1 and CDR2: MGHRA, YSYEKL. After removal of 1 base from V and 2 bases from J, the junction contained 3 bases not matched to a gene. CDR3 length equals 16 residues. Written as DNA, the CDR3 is TGCGCCAGCAGCCAAGGAAGGACTAGCGGGACCTACGAGCAGTACTTC. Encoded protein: CASSQGRTSGTYEQYF.

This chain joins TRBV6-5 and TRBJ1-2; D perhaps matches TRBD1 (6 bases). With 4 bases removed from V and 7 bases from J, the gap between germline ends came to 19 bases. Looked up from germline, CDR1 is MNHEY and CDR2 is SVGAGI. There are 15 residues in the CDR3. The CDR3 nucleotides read TGTGCCAGCAGTTGGGAAGGGGGATTATTAGGTGGCTACACCTTC. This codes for CASSWEGGLLGGYTF.

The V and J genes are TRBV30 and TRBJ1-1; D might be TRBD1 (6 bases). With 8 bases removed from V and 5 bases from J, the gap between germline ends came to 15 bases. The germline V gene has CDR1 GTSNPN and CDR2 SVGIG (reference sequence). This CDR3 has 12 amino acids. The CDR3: CALQGRETEAFF. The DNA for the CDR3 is TGTGCCCTACAGGGTAGGGAGACTGAAGCTTTCTTT.

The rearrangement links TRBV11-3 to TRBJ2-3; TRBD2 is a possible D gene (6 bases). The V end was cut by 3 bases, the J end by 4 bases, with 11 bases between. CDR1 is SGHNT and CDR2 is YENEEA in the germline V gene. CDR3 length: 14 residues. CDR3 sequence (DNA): TGTGCCAGCAGCTTTAGAGGGGAGGCAGATACGCAGTATTTT. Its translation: CASSFRGEADTQYF.

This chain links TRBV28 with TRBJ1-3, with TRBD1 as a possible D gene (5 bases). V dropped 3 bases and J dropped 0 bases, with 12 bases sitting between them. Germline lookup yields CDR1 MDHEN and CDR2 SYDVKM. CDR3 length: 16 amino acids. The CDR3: CASSFPGRFSGNTIYF. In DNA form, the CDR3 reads TGTGCCAGCAGTTTTCCAGGGCGGTTCTCTGGAAACACCATATATTTT. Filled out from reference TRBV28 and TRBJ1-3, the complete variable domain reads DVKVTQSSRYLVKRTGEKVFLECVQDMDHENMFWYRQDPGLGLRLIYFSYDVKMKEKGDIPEGYSVSREKKERFSLILESASTNQTSMYLCASSFPGRFSGNTIYFGEGSWLTVV.

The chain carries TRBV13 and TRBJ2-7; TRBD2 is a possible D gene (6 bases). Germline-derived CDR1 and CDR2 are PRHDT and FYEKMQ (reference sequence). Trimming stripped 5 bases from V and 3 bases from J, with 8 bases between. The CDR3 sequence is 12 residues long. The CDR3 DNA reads TGTGCCAGCAGCGGGGGAGGCTACGAGCAGTACTTC. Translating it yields CASSGGGYEQYF.

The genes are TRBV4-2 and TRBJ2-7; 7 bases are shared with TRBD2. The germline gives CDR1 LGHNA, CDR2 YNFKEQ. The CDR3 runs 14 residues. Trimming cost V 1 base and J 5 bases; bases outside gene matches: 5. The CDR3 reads CASSQGWRENEQYF. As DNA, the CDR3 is TGTGCCAGCAGCCAAGGGTGGCGGGAGAACGAGCAGTACTTC.

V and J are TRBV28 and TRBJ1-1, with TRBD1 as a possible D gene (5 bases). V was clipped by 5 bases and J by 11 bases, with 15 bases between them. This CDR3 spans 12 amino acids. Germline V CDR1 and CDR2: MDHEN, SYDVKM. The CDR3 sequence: CASSPRDSKAFF. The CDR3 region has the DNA TGTGCCAGCAGTCCCAGGGACTCGAAGGCTTTCTTT.

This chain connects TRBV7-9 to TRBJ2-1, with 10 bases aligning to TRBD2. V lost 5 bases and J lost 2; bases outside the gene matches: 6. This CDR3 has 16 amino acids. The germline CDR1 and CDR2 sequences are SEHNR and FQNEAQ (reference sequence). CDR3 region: CASSDISGRTYNEQFF. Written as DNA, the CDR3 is TGTGCCAGCAGCGACATTAGCGGGAGGACCTACAATGAGCAGTTCTTC.